The 13 T cell receptor beta chains below come from one sample, sequenced in a study of blood T cell repertoires in COVID-19. Using immunoSEQ multiplex PCR, the repertoire was profiled, and TCRdb retains in-frame clones only, with some absent. The sample records 130,000 or so clones, more than 70% being singletons. Material for sequencing was peripheral blood. Receptors were obtained from a man older than 75 with active or convalescent COVID-19.

The chain joins TRBV7-6 to TRBJ2-7, with TRBD1 identical over 9 bases. CDR3 length: 14 residues. Looked up from germline, CDR1 is SGHVS and CDR2 is FNYEAQ. The trim removed 1 base at V and 4 bases at J, leaving 2 bases unmatched. The CDR3 region has the DNA TGTGCCAGCAGCTTAGGGGGACAGGGTTACGAGCAGTACTTC. This translates into CASSLGGQGYEQYF. Drawing the rest from reference TRBV7-6 and TRBJ2-7, the complete variable domain is GAGVSQSPRYKVTKRGQDVALRCDPISGHVSLYWYRQALGQGPEFLTYFNYEAQQDKSGLPNDRFSAERPEGSISTLTIQRTEQRDSAMYRCASSLGGQGYEQYFGPGTRLTVT.

The rearrangement uses TRBV5-1 and TRBJ2-2; D not resolved. The CDR3 totals 15 residues. V was shortened by 7 bases and J by 0 bases, with 13 bases between the two germline ends. Germline values: CDR1 SGHRS, CDR2 YFSETQ. The CDR3 protein is CASAVPRANTGELFF. DNA for the CDR3: TGCGCCAGCGCCGTTCCCCGGGCGAACACCGGGGAGCTGTTTTTT.

The chain employs TRBV5-6 and TRBJ2-3; D not resolved. The CDR3 extends over 12 amino acids. V was clipped by 6 bases and J by 7 bases, with 12 bases between them. Germline loops: CDR1 SGHDT, CDR2 YYEEEE. CDR3 in DNA: TGTGCCAGCACTTCCCTGACTCATACGCAGTATTTT. The encoded protein is CASTSLTHTQYF.

V is TRBV5-6 and J is TRBJ2-6; tentatively, D is TRBD2 (5 bases). CDR3 length equals 13 residues. Germline CDR1 is SGHDT and CDR2 is YYEEEE. The V and J ends lost 2 bases and 7 bases respectively, with 7 bases between them. The CDR3 DNA is TGTGCCAGCAGCTTCACGGGAGCCAACGTCCTGACTTTC. It translates to CASSFTGANVLTF.

The chain links TRBV19 to TRBJ2-2; possibly TRBD1 for D (6 bases). This CDR3 is 15 amino acids long. The germline gives CDR1 LNHDA, CDR2 SQIVND (reference sequence). Deletions cut 3 bases from V and 6 bases from J, with 14 bases between. CDR3 sequence: CASSIRTSGAGELFF. CDR3 coding DNA: TGTGCCAGTAGTATTAGGACATCAGGGGCCGGGGAGCTGTTTTTT.

The V and J genes are TRBV5-8 and TRBJ1-1; D gene unclear. Per the germline V gene, CDR1 is SGHTS and CDR2 is YDEGEE. CDR3 size: 14 residues. The ends were cut back, 3 bases at V and 3 bases at J, with 12 bases in the middle. CDR3 sequence (DNA): TGTGCCAGCAGCTCCTGGACGGACTACACTGAAGCTTTCTTT. Protein sequence: CASSSWTDYTEAFF.

The CDR3 region is CASRTGGVVETQYF. The CDR3 DNA follows: TGTGCCAGCAGGACAGGGGGCGTCGTAGAGACCCAGTACTTC. V gene TRBV28 combines with J gene TRBJ2-5, with 10 bases aligning to TRBD1. The CDR3 length is 14 residues. Trimming took 6 bases from V and 4 from J; bases not matched to a gene: 5. Germline CDR1 and CDR2: MDHEN and SYDVKM.

This sequence joins TRBV14 and TRBJ2-3, with 13 bases identical to TRBD2. CDR1 is SGHDN, CDR2 FVKESK, per germline. CDR3 length: 18 amino acids. V lost 3 bases to trimming and J lost 4 bases; unmatched junction nucleotides: 10. CDR3 loop: CASSHTWGGLAGADTQYF. DNA of the CDR3: TGTGCCAGCAGCCACACATGGGGTGGACTAGCGGGGGCAGATACGCAGTATTTT.

V is TRBV12-5 and J is TRBJ2-3; TRBD2 is a possible D gene (5 bases). V lost 3 bases to trimming and J lost 3 bases, with 7 bases between them. CDR3 length: 13 residues. The germline V gene encodes CDR1 LGHNT and CDR2 FRNRAP. CDR3 amino acids: CASGFWETDTQYF. In nucleotides, the CDR3 is TGTGCTAGTGGTTTTTGGGAGACAGATACGCAGTATTTT.

V is TRBV18 and J is TRBJ1-2; 7 nucleotides match TRBD1. V shed 3 bases, J shed 6 bases, and the junction held 4 bases outside the gene matches. The CDR3 runs to 13 residues. The germline gives CDR1 KGHSH, CDR2 LQKENI. Written as DNA, the CDR3 is TGTGCCAGCTCACCCGACAGGGAAAATGGCTACACCTTC. Translation gives CASSPDRENGYTF.

The chain combines TRBV5-6 with TRBJ2-7; TRBD2 agrees at 9 bases. CDR1 and CDR2 from the germline V gene are SGHDT and YYEEEE. CDR3 length: 15 residues. J gave up 1 base and V 4 bases, and 6 bases lay outside the gene matches. CDR3 nucleotides: TGTGCCAGCAGCCGCAGGGGACTAGCATCCTACGAGCAGTACTTC. Translated, it gives CASSRRGLASYEQYF.

The chain carries TRBV4-1 and TRBJ1-2; D is possibly TRBD1 (6 bases). This CDR3 comprises 16 residues. V lost 0 bases and J 5 bases, leaving 16 bases between the germline ends. Germline V lookup: CDR1 MGHRA, CDR2 YSYEKL. CDR3 in DNA: TGCGCCAGCAGCCAAGATCTAGCCAGGGGAGATTATGGCTACACCTTC. Translation: CASSQDLARGDYGYTF.

V gene TRBV6-2 or TRBV6-3 combines with J gene TRBJ2-7; no clear D. The germline CDR1 and CDR2 sequences are MNHEY and SVGEGT. The CDR3 extends over 15 amino acids. The V end lost 6 bases, the J end lost 0 bases, and 15 bases lay between the germline ends. The CDR3 reads CASSELAGSSYEQYF. The CDR3 DNA follows: TGTGCCAGCAGCGAACTCGCAGGTTCCTCCTACGAGCAGTACTTC.